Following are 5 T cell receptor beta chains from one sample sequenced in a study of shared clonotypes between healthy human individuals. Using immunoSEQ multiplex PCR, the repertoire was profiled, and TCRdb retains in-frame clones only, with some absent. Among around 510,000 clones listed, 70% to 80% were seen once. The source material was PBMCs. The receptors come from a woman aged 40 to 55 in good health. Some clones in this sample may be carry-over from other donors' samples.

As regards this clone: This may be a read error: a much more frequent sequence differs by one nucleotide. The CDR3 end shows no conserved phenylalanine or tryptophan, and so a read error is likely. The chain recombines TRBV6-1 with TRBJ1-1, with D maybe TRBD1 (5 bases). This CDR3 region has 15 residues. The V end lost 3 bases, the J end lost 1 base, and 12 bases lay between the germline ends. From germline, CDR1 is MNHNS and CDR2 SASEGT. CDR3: CASSDWGRENTEAFL. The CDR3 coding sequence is TGTGCCAGCAGTGATTGGGGCAGGGAGAACACTGAAGCTTTCCTT.

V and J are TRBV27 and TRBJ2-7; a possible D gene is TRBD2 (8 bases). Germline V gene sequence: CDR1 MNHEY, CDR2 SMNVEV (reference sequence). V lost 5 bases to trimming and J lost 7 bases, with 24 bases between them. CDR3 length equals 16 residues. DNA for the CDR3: TGTGCCAGCAGTCCCAGGGGGGAGCGGGAGACGCGGGAGCAGTACTTC. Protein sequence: CASSPRGERETREQYF.

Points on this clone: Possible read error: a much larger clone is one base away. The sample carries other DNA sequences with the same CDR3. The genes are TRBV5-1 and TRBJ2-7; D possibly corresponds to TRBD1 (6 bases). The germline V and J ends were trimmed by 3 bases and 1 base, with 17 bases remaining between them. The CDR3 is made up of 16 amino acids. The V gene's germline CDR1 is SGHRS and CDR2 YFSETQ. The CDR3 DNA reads TGCGCCAGCAGCTCGGTGACAGGTGTTCGGTCCTACGAGCAGTACTTC. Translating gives CASSSVTGVRSYEQYF.

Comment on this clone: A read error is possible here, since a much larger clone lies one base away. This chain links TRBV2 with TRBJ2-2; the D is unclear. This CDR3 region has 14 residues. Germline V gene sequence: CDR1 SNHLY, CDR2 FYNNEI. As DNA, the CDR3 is TGTGTCAGCAGCTCCCAAATGGGGATCGGGGAGCTGTTTTTT. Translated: CVSSSQMGIGELFF.

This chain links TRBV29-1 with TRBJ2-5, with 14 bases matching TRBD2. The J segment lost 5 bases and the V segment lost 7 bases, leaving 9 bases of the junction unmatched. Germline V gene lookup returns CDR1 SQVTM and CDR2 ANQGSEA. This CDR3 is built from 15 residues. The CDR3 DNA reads TGCAGCGCCGGGACTAGCGGGAGCCCGGTGGAGACCCAGTACTTC. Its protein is CSAGTSGSPVETQYF.